The present TCR beta chain was sequenced within a study of neurological immune-mediated disorders. V shed 3 bases, J shed 4 bases, and the junction held 16 bases outside the gene matches. This CDR3 is built from 18 residues. Germline V CDR1 and CDR2: LGHNA, YSLEER. TCRdb called the 5' RACE reads again in MiXCR, with one record for every CDR3 protein. The profile shows under 70,000 distinct CDR3 sequences, 3.2% of them singletons. The sample holds many counts of this clonotype. The receptor was isolated from a woman aged 45-59 years with multiple sclerosis. Sequenced sample: PBMCs. The rearrangement joins TRBV4-3 to TRBJ1-2; 8 bases are shared with TRBD1. The CDR3 nucleotides are TGCGCCAGCAGCCAGGAAGGAGCCTACAGGGGGTCTAGCTATGGCTACACCTTC. Its protein product is CASSQEGAYRGSSYGYTF.